This record covers a single TCR beta chain. Unique molecular identifiers were incorporated into the prepared TCRbeta library. TCRdb re-called the PCR reads through MiXCR, storing one row per CDR3 protein. The sample has approximately 500,000 distinct CDR3 sequences; about 10% are singletons. V was pared by 3 bases and J by 8 bases, with 19 bases of the junction left unmatched. The CDR3 length is 17 residues. CDR1 and CDR2 (germline): GTSNPN, SVGIG (reference sequence). The sample belongs to a study of T-cell reconstitution after alpha-beta-depleted transplantation in children. The sequence came from a child aged 2 to 15 with inherited bone marrow failure, due to receive a stem cell transplant. The chain links TRBV30 to TRBJ2-1; 7 nucleotides agree with TRBD2. The source material was PBMCs, sampled before TCRalphabeta/CD19-depleted stem cell transplant. The CDR3: CAWRRTLGVSSGYEQFF. CDR3 nucleotide sequence: TGTGCCTGGAGGCGGACCCTCGGGGTTAGTAGCGGGTATGAGCAGTTCTTC.